These 15 T cell receptor beta chains share one sample of origin, sequenced in a study of early T cells in non-severe SARS-CoV-2 infection. TCRdb itself ran the 5' RACE reads through MiXCR, one entry per CDR3 protein. Of about 26,000 distinct CDR3 sequences listed, about 4% were seen once; the top ten hold under 8%. Sequences were obtained from whole blood. Receptors were obtained from an adult who was a healthcare worker with PCR-confirmed SARS-CoV-2 infection or an uninfected control (not recorded which).

This chain connects TRBV7-2 to TRBJ1-4, with TRBD1 matching over 7 bases. From germline, CDR1 is SGHTA and CDR2 FQGNSA. Trimming cost V 5 bases and J 7 bases; bases outside gene matches: 7. The CDR3 is 14 residues long. CDR3 sequence reads: CASSVQGFAEKLFF. The CDR3 DNA follows: TGTGCCAGCAGCGTACAGGGGTTCGCTGAAAAACTGTTTTTT.

Only a few counts were recorded for this clonotype. The chain recombines TRBV6-2 or TRBV6-3 with TRBJ2-7; D is ambiguous. The CDR3 runs to 14 residues. The ends were cut back, 10 bases at V and 5 bases at J, with 21 bases in the middle. Per germline, CDR1 MNHEY and CDR2 SVGEGT. For the CDR3, the DNA is TGTGCCACCCAGCAAGGCCCTGAATTCAACGAGCAGTACTTC. Encoded protein: CATQQGPEFNEQYF.

This clonotype occurred many times. The CDR3, as DNA: TGTGCCAGCAGCTCCCGGGACAGGGGCCCTGAAGCTTTCTTT. It encodes CASSSRDRGPEAFF. The V call is TRBV5-6, the J call TRBJ1-1; 10 positions match TRBD1. Germline CDR1 is SGHDT and CDR2 is YYEEEE. The CDR3 runs to 14 residues. Trimming took 3 bases from V and 6 from J; bases not matched to a gene: 5.

This clonotype was observed at least ten times. J is TRBJ1-6 and V is TRBV18, with D maybe TRBD1 (6 bases). V was shortened by 3 bases and J by 7 bases, with 13 bases between the two germline ends. Germline CDR1 and CDR2: KGHSH and LQKENI. The CDR3 spans 15 residues. CDR3 sequence: CASSPSGALNSPLHF. In DNA form, the CDR3 reads TGTGCCAGCTCACCCTCGGGGGCCTTGAATTCACCCCTCCACTTT. The full variable domain, its missing parts supplied by reference TRBV18 and TRBJ1-6, is NAGVMQNPRHLVRRRGQEARLRCSPMKGHSHVYWYRQLPEEGLKFMVYLQKENIIDESGMPKERFSAEFPKEGPSILRIQQVVRGDSAAYFCASSPSGALNSPLHFGNGTRLTVT.

In this sample, this clonotype turned up a few times. The chain joins TRBV7-9 to TRBJ1-2; tentatively, D is TRBD1 (6 bases). Per germline, CDR1 SEHNR and CDR2 FQNEAQ (reference sequence). Trimming took off 5 bases at V and 3 bases at J, with 16 bases between the two ends. The CDR3 is 15 amino acids. Here the CDR3 reads CASSPSWTVYYGYTF. CDR3 DNA sequence: TGTGCCAGCAGCCCATCATGGACAGTCTACTATGGCTACACCTTC. The full variable domain, rest sourced from reference TRBV7-9 and TRBJ1-2, is DTGVSQNPRHKITKRGQNVTFRCDPISEHNRLYWYRQTLGQGPEFLTYFQNEAQLEKSRLLSDRFSAERPKGSFSTLEIQRTEQGDSAMYLCASSPSWTVYYGYTFGSGTRLTVV.

In the case of this clonotype: With a much larger clone just one base away, this may be a read error. The chain combines TRBV7-2 with TRBJ2-1; 8 bases agree with TRBD2. Germline-derived CDR1 and CDR2 are SGHTA and FQGNSA. The CDR3 spans 14 residues. The CDR3 spells CAGSFSGTYNEQFF. DNA for the CDR3: TGTGCCGGCAGCTTTAGCGGGACCTACAATGAGCAGTTCTTC.

This clonotype has a count of ten or more. This sequence joins TRBV19 and TRBJ2-1; TRBD2 matches 8 bases. The ends lost 3 bases at V and 4 bases at J; junction bases unmatched: 8. Germline CDR1 and CDR2: LNHDA and SQIVND (reference sequence). This CDR3 contains 16 residues. This chain's CDR3 is CASSMKAGVVYNEQFF. In nucleotides, the CDR3 is TGTGCCAGTAGTATGAAAGCGGGAGTCGTTTACAATGAGCAGTTCTTC. Using reference TRBV19 and TRBJ2-1 for the parts outside the CDR3, the full variable domain is DGGITQSPKYLFRKEGQNVTLSCEQNLNHDAMYWYRQDPGQGLRLIYYSQIVNDFQKGDIAEGYSVSREKKESFPLTVTSAQKNPTAFYLCASSMKAGVVYNEQFFGPGTRLTVL.

Ten or more counts support this clonotype. This chain uses TRBV11-2 with TRBJ2-7; D is unclear. Germline CDR1 is SGHAT and CDR2 is FQNNGV. The CDR3 sequence is 16 residues long. The V and J ends lost 3 bases and 0 bases respectively, with 15 bases between them. The CDR3 spells CASSFGMGSNSYEQYF. CDR3 DNA sequence: TGTGCCAGCAGCTTCGGAATGGGTAGCAACTCCTACGAGCAGTACTTC.

This clonotype rates as medium-sized (0.01 to 0.1%). The V call is TRBV6-2 or TRBV6-3, the J call TRBJ2-1, with no clear D. Looked up from germline, CDR1 is MNHEY and CDR2 is SVGEGT. The CDR3 is 13 residues long. V lost 5 bases and J 6 bases, leaving 11 bases between the germline ends. In DNA, the CDR3 is TGTGCCAGCAGTCCCGGCTACGTCAATGAGCAGTTCTTC. Protein: CASSPGYVNEQFF.

In its sample, this clonotype was seen many times. The chain joins TRBV5-1 to TRBJ1-1; D is uncertain. The CDR3 length is 15 residues. V was cut by 2 bases and J by 1 base, with 12 bases left in between. CDR1 and CDR2 (germline): SGHRS, YFSETQ. The CDR3 bases are TGCGCCAGCAGCTTTTGGGGAGGACGGAACACTGAAGCTTTCTTT. Amino acid sequence: CASSFWGGRNTEAFF. Full variable domain (remainder filled in from reference TRBV5-1 and TRBJ1-1): KAGVTQTPRYLIKTRGQQVTLSCSPISGHRSVSWYQQTPGQGLQFLFEYFSETQRNKGNFPGRFSGRQFSNSRSEMNVSTLELGDSALYLCASSFWGGRNTEAFFGQGTRLTVV.

This clonotype showed up many times. The chain couples TRBV20-1 to TRBJ2-5, with 7 bases aligning to TRBD2. The CDR3 has 14 amino acids. Germline trimming cut 3 bases from V and 5 bases from J; bases unmatched to any gene: 9. Germline V gene data show CDR1 as DFQATT and CDR2 as SNEGSKA (reference sequence). The CDR3 protein is CSASGSGRRETQYF. The CDR3 DNA sequence: TGCAGTGCTAGCGGTAGCGGGCGGCGGGAGACCCAGTACTTC.

Turning to this clonotype: With a much larger clone just one base away, this may be a read error. This rearrangement joins TRBV7-3 to TRBJ2-7, with TRBD2 as a possible D gene (6 bases). Trimming shortened V by 6 bases and J by 0 bases, and 15 bases separated the two germline ends. Germline V gene data show CDR1 as SGHTA and CDR2 as FQGTGA. The CDR3 length is 15 residues. The DNA of the CDR3 is TGTGCCAGCAGATTGATGGCGGGGAGCTCCTACGAGCAGTACTTC. Translation gives CASRLMAGSSYEQYF. Variable domain in full (rest from reference TRBV7-3 and TRBJ2-7): GAGVSQTPSNKVTEKGKYVELRCDPISGHTALYWYRQSLGQGPEFLIYFQGTGAADDSGLPNDRFFAVRPEGSVSTLKIQRTERGDSAVYLCASRLMAGSSYEQYFGPGTRLTVT.

The genes are TRBV11-1 and TRBJ2-1; D unresolved. Germline V CDR1 and CDR2: SGHAT, FQDESV (reference sequence). Between the trimmed V and J ends, which lost 4 bases and 2 bases, there was a span of 12 bases. CDR3 length equals 15 residues. The CDR3, as DNA: TGTGCCAGCAGCTCCGCCGGGCAGACCTACAATGAGCAGTTCTTC. It encodes CASSSAGQTYNEQFF.

This clonotype was observed many times. The chain carries TRBV19 and TRBJ2-2, with 11 bases fitting TRBD2. Germline V gene data show CDR1 as LNHDA and CDR2 as SQIVND (reference sequence). This CDR3 region has 14 residues. The trim removed 5 bases at V and 7 bases at J, leaving 3 bases unmatched. In nucleotides, the CDR3 is TGTGCCAGTAGTGGAACTAGCGGGAGCGGGGAGCTGTTTTTT. It specifies CASSGTSGSGELFF.

This clonotype was observed many times. The chain is built from TRBV2 and TRBJ1-1; no definite D call. The length of the CDR3 is 14 residues. Germline-derived CDR1 and CDR2 are SNHLY and FYNNEI. V was pared by 6 bases and J by 4 bases, with 15 bases between. The CDR3 nucleotides read TGTGCCAGCAGATCAGAGGGCGGCGGCACTGAAGCTTTCTTT. Protein sequence: CASRSEGGGTEAFF.